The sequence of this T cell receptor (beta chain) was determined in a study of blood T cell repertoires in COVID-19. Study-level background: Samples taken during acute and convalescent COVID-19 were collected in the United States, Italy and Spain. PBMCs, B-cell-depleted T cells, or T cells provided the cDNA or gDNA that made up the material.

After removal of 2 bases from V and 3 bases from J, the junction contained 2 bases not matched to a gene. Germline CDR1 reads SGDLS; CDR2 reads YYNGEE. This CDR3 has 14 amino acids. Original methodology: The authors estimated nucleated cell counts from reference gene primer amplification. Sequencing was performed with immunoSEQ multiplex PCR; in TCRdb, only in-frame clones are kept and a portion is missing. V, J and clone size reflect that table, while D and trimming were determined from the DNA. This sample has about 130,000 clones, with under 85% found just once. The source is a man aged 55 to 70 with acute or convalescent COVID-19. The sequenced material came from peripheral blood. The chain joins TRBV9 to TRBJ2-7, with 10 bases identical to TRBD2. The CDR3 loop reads CASSVSGRNYEQYF. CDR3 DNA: TGTGCCAGCAGCGTTAGCGGGAGGAACTACGAGCAGTACTTC.